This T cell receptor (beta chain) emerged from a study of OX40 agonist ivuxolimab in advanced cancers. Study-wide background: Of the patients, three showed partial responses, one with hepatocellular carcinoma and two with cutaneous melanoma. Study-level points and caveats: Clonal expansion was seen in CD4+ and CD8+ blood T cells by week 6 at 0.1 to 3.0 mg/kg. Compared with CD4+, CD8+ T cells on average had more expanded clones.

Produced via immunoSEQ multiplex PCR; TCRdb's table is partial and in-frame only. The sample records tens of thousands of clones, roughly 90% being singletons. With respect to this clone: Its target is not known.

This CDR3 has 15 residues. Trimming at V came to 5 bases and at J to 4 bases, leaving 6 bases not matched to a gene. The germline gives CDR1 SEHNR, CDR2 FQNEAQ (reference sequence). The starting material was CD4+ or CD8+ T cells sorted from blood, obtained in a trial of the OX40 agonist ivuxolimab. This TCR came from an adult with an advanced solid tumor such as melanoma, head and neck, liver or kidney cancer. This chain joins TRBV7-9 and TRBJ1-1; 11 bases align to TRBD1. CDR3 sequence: CASSPWGQGGTEAFF. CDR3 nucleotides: TGTGCCAGCAGCCCGTGGGGACAGGGGGGCACTGAAGCTTTCTTT.